This is a list of T cell receptor beta chains from one sample in a study of T cells in Graves' hyperthyroidism and ophthalmopathy. MiXCR, run by TCRdb on the multiplex PCR reads, gives a single entry per CDR3 protein. Among approximately 700,000 distinct CDR3 sequences listed, around 17% were seen once. Sequencing was performed on blood. The receptor set was obtained from a man younger than 35 with Graves' hyperthyroidism. CDR3s include the opening cysteine and the closing phenylalanine or tryptophan. The D gene is left open where the match is weak. Size tells how often a clone was seen (once, few, many) or the class of an expanded clone, and some rows leave it out.

size	D	V	J	DNA	CDR3
many	TRBD2	TRBV20-1	TRBJ2-5	TGCAGTGCTCTAGCGGGAGGGCCCCAAGAGACCCAGTACTTC	CSALAGGPQETQYF
many	NA	TRBV6-2/TRBV6-3	TRBJ2-3	TGTGCCAGCAGTTACGGGGGGCCCGCTTCGACAGATACGCAGTATTTT	CASSYGGPASTDTQYF
NA	TRBD2	TRBV9	TRBJ2-3	TGTGCGAGCACGAGAGACGGGAGGGTACCGAGCACAGATACGCAGTATTTT	CASTRDGRVPSTDTQYF
few	TRBD1	TRBV5-1	TRBJ1-2	TGCGCCAGCAGCCCCGGGCCGGGACAGGGGCAAGATACGTATGGCTACACCTTC	CASSPGPGQGQDTYGYTF
NA	NA	TRBV2	TRBJ1-6	TGTGCCAGCAGTGATCGGCCTCGGGCCTCACCCCTCCACTTT	CASSDRPRASPLHF
many	TRBD1	TRBV5-1	TRBJ2-3	TGCGCCAGCAAAGACAGGGGAGGCCCAGATACGCAGTATTTT	CASKDRGGPDTQYF
many	NA	TRBV11-3	TRBJ1-2	TGTGCCAGCAGCCCGAACGGACAGTCCCCCTATGGCTACACCTTC	CASSPNGQSPYGYTF
many	NA	TRBV28	TRBJ2-1	TGTGCCAGCAGTTTAGCAGGGAAGAGGTATGAGCAGTTCTTC	CASSLAGKRYEQFF
NA	NA	TRBV11-1	TRBJ1-1	TGTACCAGCAGCTTGTCACGTGGGAACACTGAAGCTTTCTTT	CTSSLSRGNTEAFF
few	NA	TRBV9	TRBJ2-1	TGTGCCAGCAGCGTAGAAGGGCGGGAAGTGGATGAGCAGTTCTTC	CASSVEGREVDEQFF
few	TRBD2	TRBV13	TRBJ2-3	TGTGCCAGCAGCTCCCACGGAGGGGATACTAGCGGGAGGGCCGGGAGGTTATATACGCAGTATTTT	CASSSHGGDTSGRAGRLYTQYF
many	NA	TRBV28	TRBJ1-3	TGTGCCAGCAACTCCTACAGGGTGGGAGGAAACACCATATATTTT	CASNSYRVGGNTIYF
few	NA	TRBV12-3/TRBV12-4	TRBJ1-4	TGTGCCAGCAAACGGCACAATACTAATGAAAAACTGTTTTTT	CASKRHNTNEKLFF
few	TRBD1	TRBV27	TRBJ2-2	TGTGCCAGCAACCTACATGGGGACAGCGCCACCGGGGAGCTGTTTTTT	CASNLHGDSATGELFF
NA	TRBD1	TRBV2	TRBJ1-2	TGTGCCAGGATCCCGGGACAGGGCGACTATGGCTACACCTTC	CARIPGQGDYGYTF
NA	TRBD1	TRBV5-6	TRBJ2-3	TGTGCCAGCAGCTTGAGCCGGACAGGGGTGATCACAGATACGCAGTATTTT	CASSLSRTGVITDTQYF
many	TRBD1	TRBV2	TRBJ1-1	TGTGCCAGCAGTCGCTCGGACAGGTACACTGAAGCTTTCTTT	CASSRSDRYTEAFF
NA	TRBD2	TRBV9	TRBJ2-7	TGTGCCAGCAGCGTAGGGCGGGGGTCTACCTACGAGCAGTACTTC	CASSVGRGSTYEQYF
NA	NA	TRBV19	TRBJ2-7	TGTGCCAGTAGTATTGCCACCCACTACGAGCAGTACTTC	CASSIATHYEQYF
NA	NA	TRBV7-2	TRBJ1-5	TGTGCCAGCAGCTTACACGACAGAACCCAGCATTTT	CASSLHDRTQHF
many	NA	TRBV7-9	TRBJ2-1	TGTGCCAGCTCTAGAAACCCTCACAATGAGCAGTTCTTC	CASSRNPHNEQFF
NA	TRBD1	TRBV7-9	TRBJ2-7	TGTGCCAGCAGCCCGGGACAGGTTTTATTATTCGAATGGGAGCAGTACTTC	CASSPGQVLLFEWEQYF
many	NA	TRBV20-1	TRBJ2-7	TGCAGTGCTAGTTCCACCCGGGACACCTTTAACAACGAGCAGTACTTC	CSASSTRDTFNNEQYF
NA	TRBD1	TRBV6-1	TRBJ2-5	TGTGCCAGCAGCAAGGTGGACAGGGACCGTGGGGCCCAGTACTTC	CASSKVDRDRGAQYF
many	TRBD1	TRBV2	TRBJ2-2	TGTGCCAGCAGTGAAAGGGGGCTTAACACCGGGGAGCTGTTTTTT	CASSERGLNTGELFF
few	TRBD2	TRBV9	TRBJ2-5	TGTGCCAGCAGCGTATCCGCGGGAGTGGCGGAGACCCAGTACTTC	CASSVSAGVAETQYF
NA	TRBD2	TRBV7-2	TRBJ2-7	TGTGCCAGCAGCTTCTACGCGGGAGGGTCCTACGAGCAGTACTTC	CASSFYAGGSYEQYF
many	TRBD1	TRBV20-1	TRBJ2-1	TGCAGTGCTCGGACAGGGGGCGGCAATGAGCAGTTCTTC	CSARTGGGNEQFF
many	NA	TRBV28	TRBJ2-7	TGTGCCAGCAGTTCCGCGCCTCTTGACACCTACGAGCAGTACTTC	CASSSAPLDTYEQYF
many	NA	TRBV29-1	TRBJ2-5	TGCAGCGTTGGTTTCGGGGTTGGAGAGACCCAGTACTTC	CSVGFGVGETQYF
NA	TRBD2	TRBV7-6	TRBJ2-3	TGTGCCAGCAGCATGACTAGCGGGAGTGCCACAGATACGCAGTATTTT	CASSMTSGSATDTQYF
few	NA	TRBV13	TRBJ2-2	TGTGCCAGCAGCTTAGAAGGGGCAGGAACCGGGGAGCTGTTTTTT	CASSLEGAGTGELFF
many	NA	TRBV6-5	TRBJ1-1	TGTGCCAGCAGTTACAGGCGGATTATACCGAACACTGAAGCTTTCTTT	CASSYRRIIPNTEAFF
NA	TRBD2	TRBV20-1	TRBJ2-7	TGCAGTGCTAGCCCCCCTTTAGCGGGACGATACGAGCAGTACTTC	CSASPPLAGRYEQYF
many	TRBD2	TRBV27	TRBJ2-7	TGTGCCAGCAGATCGAGACTAGCGGGATTCTACGAGCAGTACTTC	CASRSRLAGFYEQYF
NA	TRBD2	TRBV20-1	TRBJ2-7	TGCAGTGGTGAAGGGGGACTAGCGGAAAACGGGATTTACGAGCAGTACTTC	CSGEGGLAENGIYEQYF
NA	TRBD2	TRBV19	TRBJ2-1	TGTGCCAGTAGTATTGGCGGGAGGGCCGATGAGCAGTTCTTC	CASSIGGRADEQFF
NA	NA	TRBV9	TRBJ2-2	TGTGCCAGCAGCTCACTATGCACCGGGGAGCTGTTTTTT	CASSSLCTGELFF
NA	NA	TRBV19	TRBJ1-6	TGTGCCAGTAGCCTCCAGGGTACTGCTAATTCACCCCTCCACTTT	CASSLQGTANSPLHF
few	TRBD1	TRBV27	TRBJ2-7	TGTGCCAGCAGGGCCAGGGGGCATGTGTACGAGCAGTACTTC	CASRARGHVYEQYF
many	NA	TRBV7-3	TRBJ2-5	TGTGCCAGCAGCTTAATGTCGGGAGAGACCCAGTACTTC	CASSLMSGETQYF
many	TRBD1	TRBV6-1	TRBJ2-7	TGTGCCAGCAGTGACCTGACAGGGGCGTCCTACGAGCAGTACTTC	CASSDLTGASYEQYF
many	NA	TRBV28	TRBJ1-1	TGTGCCAGCAGTCCCCGATTTGCAGGGTCCACTGAAGCTTTCTTT	CASSPRFAGSTEAFF
few	TRBD2	TRBV7-9	TRBJ2-1	TGTGCCAGCAGCGGGGTGACTAGCGGGAGACATGAGCAGTTCTTC	CASSGVTSGRHEQFF
NA	NA	TRBV28	TRBJ1-2	TGTGCCAGCAGCCAGATACTCTCAATCTATGGCTACACCTTC	CASSQILSIYGYTF
many	NA	TRBV6-2/TRBV6-3	TRBJ2-3	TGTGCCAGCGGAAAAGGCAGTGCAGCGGCCTCTAGCACAGATACGCAGTATTTT	CASGKGSAAASSTDTQYF
NA	TRBD1	TRBV5-1	TRBJ1-5	TGCGCCAGCAGCCGGGAGGGGGACAGGGGTCAGCCCCAGCATTTT	CASSREGDRGQPQHF
many	NA	TRBV7-2	TRBJ2-7	TGTGCCAGCAGCCTAAGGGGATCCCTCTCCAACGAGCAGTACTTC	CASSLRGSLSNEQYF
few	TRBD2	TRBV9	TRBJ2-3	TGTGCCAGCAGCGTAGAAGTTAAGGGACTAGCGGGAAGCACAGATACGCAGTATTTT	CASSVEVKGLAGSTDTQYF
many	NA	TRBV4-3	TRBJ1-1	TGCGCCAGCAGCCAAGATCGGGGGGCGCGGACTGAAGCTTTCTTT	CASSQDRGARTEAFF
NA	NA	TRBV28	TRBJ1-5	TGTGCCAGCAGGGCACAGGGAGTTCGCAATCAGCCCCAGCATTTT	CASRAQGVRNQPQHF
few	NA	TRBV9	TRBJ2-7	TGTGCCAGCAGCGGCGAAGGGTCCGAGCAGTACTTC	CASSGEGSEQYF
once	TRBD1	TRBV9	TRBJ2-6	TGTGCCAGCAAGTCCCGGGACAGGGGGTCGGCTGGGGCCAACGTCCTGACTTTC	CASKSRDRGSAGANVLTF
few	TRBD1	TRBV4-2	TRBJ2-7	TGTGCCAGCAGCCAAGATTGGGGACAGGACTACGAGCAGTACTTC	CASSQDWGQDYEQYF
NA	NA	TRBV18	TRBJ2-1	TGTGCCAGCTCACGGGAACTGGGGTGGGATCTCTACAATGAGCAGTTCTTC	CASSRELGWDLYNEQFF